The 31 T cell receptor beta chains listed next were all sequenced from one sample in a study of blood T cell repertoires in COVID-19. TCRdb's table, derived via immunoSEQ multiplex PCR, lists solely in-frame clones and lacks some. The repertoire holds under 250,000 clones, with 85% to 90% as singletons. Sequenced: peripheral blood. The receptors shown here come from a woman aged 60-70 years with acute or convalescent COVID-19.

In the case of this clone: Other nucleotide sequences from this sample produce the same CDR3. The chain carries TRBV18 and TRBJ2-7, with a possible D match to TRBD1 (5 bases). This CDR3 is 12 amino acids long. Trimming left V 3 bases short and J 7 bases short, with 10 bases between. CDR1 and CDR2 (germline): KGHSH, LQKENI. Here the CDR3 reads CASSPDSYEQYF. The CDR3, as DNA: TGTGCCAGCTCACCCGACAGTTATGAGCAGTACTTC. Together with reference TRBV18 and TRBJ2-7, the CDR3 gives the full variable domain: NAGVMQNPRHLVRRRGQEARLRCSPMKGHSHVYWYRQLPEEGLKFMVYLQKENIIDESGMPKERFSAEFPKEGPSILRIQQVVRGDSAAYFCASSPDSYEQYFGPGTRLTVT.

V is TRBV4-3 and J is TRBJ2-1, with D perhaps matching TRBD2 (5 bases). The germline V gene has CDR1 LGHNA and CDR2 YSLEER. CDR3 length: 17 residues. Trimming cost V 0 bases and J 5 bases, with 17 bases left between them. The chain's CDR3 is CASSQDYRGRGHNEQFF. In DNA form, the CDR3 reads TGCGCCAGCAGCCAAGATTACCGGGGAAGAGGACACAATGAGCAGTTCTTC.

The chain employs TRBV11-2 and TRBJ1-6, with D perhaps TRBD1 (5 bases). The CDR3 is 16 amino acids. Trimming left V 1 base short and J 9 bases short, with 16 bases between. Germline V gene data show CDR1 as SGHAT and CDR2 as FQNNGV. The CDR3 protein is CASSLGVSGAVSPLHF. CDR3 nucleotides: TGTGCCAGCAGCTTAGGCGTTTCTGGGGCGGTTTCACCCCTCCACTTT.

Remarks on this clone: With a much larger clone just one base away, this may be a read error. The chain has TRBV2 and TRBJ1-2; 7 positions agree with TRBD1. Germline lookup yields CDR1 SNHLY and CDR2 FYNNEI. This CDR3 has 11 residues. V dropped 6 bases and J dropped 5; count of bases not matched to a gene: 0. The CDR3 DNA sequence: TGTGCCAGCAGGACAGGGTATGGCTACACCTTC. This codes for CASRTGYGYTF.

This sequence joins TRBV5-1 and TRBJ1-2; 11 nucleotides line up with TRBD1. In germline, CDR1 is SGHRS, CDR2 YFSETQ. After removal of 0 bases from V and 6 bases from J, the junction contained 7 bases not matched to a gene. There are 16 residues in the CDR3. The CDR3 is CASSLAGTGGRDGYTF. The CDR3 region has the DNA TGCGCCAGCAGCTTGGCCGGGACAGGGGGTCGGGATGGCTACACCTTC.

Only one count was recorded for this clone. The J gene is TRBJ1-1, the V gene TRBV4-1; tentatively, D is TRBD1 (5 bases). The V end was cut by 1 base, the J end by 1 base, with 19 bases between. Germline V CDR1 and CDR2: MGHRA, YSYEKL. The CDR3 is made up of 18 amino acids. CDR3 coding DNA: TGCGCCAGCAGCCAAGGCGGGGGAACGGGACTAAGGAACACTGAAGCTTTCTTT. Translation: CASSQGGGTGLRNTEAFF.

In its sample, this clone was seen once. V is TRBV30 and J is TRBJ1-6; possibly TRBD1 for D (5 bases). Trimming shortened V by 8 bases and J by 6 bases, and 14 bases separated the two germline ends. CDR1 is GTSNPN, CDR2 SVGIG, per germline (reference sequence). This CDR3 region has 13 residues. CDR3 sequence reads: CAGRKGSNSPLHF. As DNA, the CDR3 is TGTGCCGGACGAAAGGGGTCTAATTCACCCCTCCACTTT. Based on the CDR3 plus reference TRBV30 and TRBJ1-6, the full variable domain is SQTIHQWPATLVQPVGSPLSLECTVEGTSNPNLYWYRQAAGRGLQLLFYSVGIGQISSEVPQNLSASRPQDRQFILSSKKLLLSDSGFYLCAGRKGSNSPLHFGNGTRLTVT.

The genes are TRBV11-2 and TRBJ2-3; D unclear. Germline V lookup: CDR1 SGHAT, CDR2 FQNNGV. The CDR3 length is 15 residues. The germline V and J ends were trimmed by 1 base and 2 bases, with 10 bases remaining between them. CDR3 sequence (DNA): TGTGCCAGCAGCTTAGGAAGCGATCCCACAGATACGCAGTATTTT. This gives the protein CASSLGSDPTDTQYF.

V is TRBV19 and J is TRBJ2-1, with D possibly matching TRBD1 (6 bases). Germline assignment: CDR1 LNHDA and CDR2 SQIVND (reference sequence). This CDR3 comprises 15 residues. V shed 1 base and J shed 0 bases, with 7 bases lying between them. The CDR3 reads CASSIGQVSYNEQFF. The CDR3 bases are TGTGCCAGTAGTATAGGACAGGTCTCCTACAATGAGCAGTTCTTC.

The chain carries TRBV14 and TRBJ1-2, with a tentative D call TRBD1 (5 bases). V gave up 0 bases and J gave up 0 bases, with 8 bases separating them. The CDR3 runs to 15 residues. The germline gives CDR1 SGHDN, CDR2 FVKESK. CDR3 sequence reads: CASSQDPDTNYGYTF. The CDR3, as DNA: TGTGCCAGCAGCCAAGACCCGGACACTAACTATGGCTACACCTTC.

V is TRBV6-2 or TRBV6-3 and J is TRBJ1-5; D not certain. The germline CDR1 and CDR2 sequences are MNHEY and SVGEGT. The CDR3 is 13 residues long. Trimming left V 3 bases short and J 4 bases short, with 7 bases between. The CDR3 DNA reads TGTGCCAGCAGTTATTCTCCGAATCAGCCCCAGCATTTT. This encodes CASSYSPNQPQHF.

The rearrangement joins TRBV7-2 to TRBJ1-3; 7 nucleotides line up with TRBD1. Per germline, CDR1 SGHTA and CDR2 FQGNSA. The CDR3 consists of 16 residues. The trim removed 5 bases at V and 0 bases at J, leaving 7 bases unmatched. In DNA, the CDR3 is TGTGCCAGCAGCACAGGGACAGTCTACTCTGGAAACACCATATATTTT. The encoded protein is CASSTGTVYSGNTIYF.

The CDR3 region is CASSRFSGRALNEQFF. DNA of the CDR3: TGTGCCAGCAGCCGATTTAGCGGGAGGGCCCTCAATGAGCAGTTCTTC. J is TRBJ2-1 and V is TRBV11-2, with TRBD2 matching over 11 bases. Germline V gene data show CDR1 as SGHAT and CDR2 as FQNNGV. This CDR3 spans 16 amino acids. The V gene end was trimmed by 5 bases and the J gene end by 6 bases; junction bases not matched to a gene: 9.

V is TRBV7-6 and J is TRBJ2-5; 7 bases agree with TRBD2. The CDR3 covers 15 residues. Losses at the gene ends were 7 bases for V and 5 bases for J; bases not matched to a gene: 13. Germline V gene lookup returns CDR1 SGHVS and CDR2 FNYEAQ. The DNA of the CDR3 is TGTGCCAGCACCCGGTCGGCGGGAGCTCGGGAGACCCAGTACTTC. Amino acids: CASTRSAGARETQYF.

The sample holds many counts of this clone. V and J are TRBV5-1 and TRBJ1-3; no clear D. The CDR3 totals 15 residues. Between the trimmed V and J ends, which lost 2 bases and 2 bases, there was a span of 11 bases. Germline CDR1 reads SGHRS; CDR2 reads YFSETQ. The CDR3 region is CASSLSRATGNTIYF. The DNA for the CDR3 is TGCGCCAGCAGCTTATCAAGAGCGACTGGAAACACCATATATTTT.

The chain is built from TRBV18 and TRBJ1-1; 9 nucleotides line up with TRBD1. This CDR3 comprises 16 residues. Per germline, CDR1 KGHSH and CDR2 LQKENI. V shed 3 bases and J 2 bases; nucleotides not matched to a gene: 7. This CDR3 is CASSPGTGRVNTEAFF. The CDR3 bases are TGTGCCAGCTCACCCGGGACAGGGAGAGTTAACACTGAAGCTTTCTTT.

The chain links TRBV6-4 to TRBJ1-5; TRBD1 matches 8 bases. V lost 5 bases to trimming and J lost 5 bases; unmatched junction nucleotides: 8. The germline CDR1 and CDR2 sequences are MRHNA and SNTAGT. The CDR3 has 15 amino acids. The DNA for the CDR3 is TGTGCCAGCAGTTTTTTCGACAGGGGAGATCAGCCCCAGCATTTT. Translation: CASSFFDRGDQPQHF.

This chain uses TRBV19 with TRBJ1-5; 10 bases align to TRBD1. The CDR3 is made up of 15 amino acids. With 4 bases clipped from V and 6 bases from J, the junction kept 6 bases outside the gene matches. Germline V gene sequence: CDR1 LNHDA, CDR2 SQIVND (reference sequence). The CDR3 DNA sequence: TGTGCCAGTAGTAAAGATGGACAGGGGGGTCAGCCCCAGCATTTT. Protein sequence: CASSKDGQGGQPQHF.

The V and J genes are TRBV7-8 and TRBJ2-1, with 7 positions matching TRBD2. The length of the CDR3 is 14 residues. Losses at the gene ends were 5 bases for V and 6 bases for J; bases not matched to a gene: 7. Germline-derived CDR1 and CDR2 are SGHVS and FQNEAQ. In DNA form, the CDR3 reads TGTGCCAGCAGCCCGTGGACGGGAGGCAATGAGCAGTTCTTC. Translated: CASSPWTGGNEQFF.

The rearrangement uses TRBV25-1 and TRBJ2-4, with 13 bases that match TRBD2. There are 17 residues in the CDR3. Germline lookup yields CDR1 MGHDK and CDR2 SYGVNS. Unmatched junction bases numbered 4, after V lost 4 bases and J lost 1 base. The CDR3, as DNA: TGTGCCAGCAGTGGGACTAGCGGGAGCTTTGCCAAAAACATTCAGTACTTC. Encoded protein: CASSGTSGSFAKNIQYF.

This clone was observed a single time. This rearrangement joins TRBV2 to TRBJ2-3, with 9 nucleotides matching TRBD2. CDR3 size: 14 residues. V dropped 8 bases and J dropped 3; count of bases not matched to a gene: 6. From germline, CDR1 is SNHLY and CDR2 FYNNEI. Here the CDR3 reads CASLRSGGTDTQYF. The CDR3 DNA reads TGTGCCAGCCTGCGTAGCGGGGGTACAGATACGCAGTATTTT.

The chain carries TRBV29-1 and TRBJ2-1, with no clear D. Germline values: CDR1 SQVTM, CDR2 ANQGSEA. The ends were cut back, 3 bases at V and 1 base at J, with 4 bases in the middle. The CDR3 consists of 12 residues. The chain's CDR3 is CSVEQSYNEQFF. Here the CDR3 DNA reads TGCAGCGTTGAGCAGTCCTACAATGAGCAGTTCTTC.

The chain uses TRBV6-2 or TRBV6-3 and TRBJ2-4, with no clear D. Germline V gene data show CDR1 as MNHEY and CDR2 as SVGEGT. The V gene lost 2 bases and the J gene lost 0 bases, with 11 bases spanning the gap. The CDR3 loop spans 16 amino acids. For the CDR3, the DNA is TGTGCCAGCAGTTACGTCGCTGTACTAGCCAAAAACATTCAGTACTTC. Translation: CASSYVAVLAKNIQYF.

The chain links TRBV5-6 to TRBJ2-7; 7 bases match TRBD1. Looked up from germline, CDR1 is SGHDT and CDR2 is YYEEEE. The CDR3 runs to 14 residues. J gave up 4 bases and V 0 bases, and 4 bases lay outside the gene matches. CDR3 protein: CASSLGQGRYEQYF. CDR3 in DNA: TGTGCCAGCAGCTTGGGACAGGGCCGGTACGAGCAGTACTTC. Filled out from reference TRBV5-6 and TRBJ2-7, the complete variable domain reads DAGVTQSPTHLIKTRGQQVTLRCSPKSGHDTVSWYQQALGQGPQFIFQYYEEEERQRGNFPDRFSGHQFPNYSSELNVNALLLGDSALYLCASSLGQGRYEQYFGPGTRLTVT.

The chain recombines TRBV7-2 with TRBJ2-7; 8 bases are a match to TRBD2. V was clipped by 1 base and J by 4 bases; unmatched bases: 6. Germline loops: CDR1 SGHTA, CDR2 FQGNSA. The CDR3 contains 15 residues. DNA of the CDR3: TGTGCCAGCAGCTTAGGCCAGGGACTAGGGTACGAGCAGTACTTC. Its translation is CASSLGQGLGYEQYF.

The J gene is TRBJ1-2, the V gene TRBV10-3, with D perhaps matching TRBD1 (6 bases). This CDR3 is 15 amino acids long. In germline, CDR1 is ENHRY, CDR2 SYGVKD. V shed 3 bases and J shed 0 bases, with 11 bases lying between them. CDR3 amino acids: CAISDPGTSNYGYTF. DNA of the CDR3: TGTGCCATCAGTGACCCCGGGACATCTAACTATGGCTACACCTTC.

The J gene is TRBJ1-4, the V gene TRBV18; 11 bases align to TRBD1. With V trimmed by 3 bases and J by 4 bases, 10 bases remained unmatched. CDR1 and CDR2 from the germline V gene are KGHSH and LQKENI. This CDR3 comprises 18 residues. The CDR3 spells CASSPGTGGTASNEKLFF. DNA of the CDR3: TGTGCCAGCTCACCGGGGACAGGGGGTACCGCGAGTAATGAAAAACTGTTTTTT.

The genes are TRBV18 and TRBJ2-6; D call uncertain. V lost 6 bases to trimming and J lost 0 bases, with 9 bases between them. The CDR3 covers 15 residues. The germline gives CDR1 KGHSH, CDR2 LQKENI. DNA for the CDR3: TGTGCCAGCTCCCGACAAGACTCTGGGGCCAACGTCCTGACTTTC. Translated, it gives CASSRQDSGANVLTF.

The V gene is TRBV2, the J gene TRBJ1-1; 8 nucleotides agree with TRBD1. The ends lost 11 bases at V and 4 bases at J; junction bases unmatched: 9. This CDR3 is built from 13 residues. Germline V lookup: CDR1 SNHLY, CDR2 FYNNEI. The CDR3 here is CASLGRGLTEAFF. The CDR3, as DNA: TGTGCCTCCTTGGGCAGGGGGCTCACTGAAGCTTTCTTT.

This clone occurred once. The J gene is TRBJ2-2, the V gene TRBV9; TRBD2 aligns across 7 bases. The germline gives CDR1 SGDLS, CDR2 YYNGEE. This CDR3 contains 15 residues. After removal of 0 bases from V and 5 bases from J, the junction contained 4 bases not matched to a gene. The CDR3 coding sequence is TGTGCCAGCAGCGTAGAGCCGCGGGGGACCGGGGAGCTGTTTTTT. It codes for CASSVEPRGTGELFF.

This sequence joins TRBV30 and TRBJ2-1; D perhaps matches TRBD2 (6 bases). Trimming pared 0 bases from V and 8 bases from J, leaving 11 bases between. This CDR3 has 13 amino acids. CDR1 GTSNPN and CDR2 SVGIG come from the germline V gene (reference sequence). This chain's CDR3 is CAWSVGGSDEQFF. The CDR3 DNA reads TGTGCCTGGAGTGTAGGAGGGAGCGATGAGCAGTTCTTC.